The 30 T cell receptor beta chains presented below share a single source sample, sequenced in a study of shared clonotypes between healthy human individuals. This table comes from immunoSEQ multiplex PCR, and its TCRdb copy is limited to in-frame clones, with some not included. The table lists more than 2,000,000 clones, over 90% of them singletons. The sample comprised naive CD4+ T cells from PBMCs. The sample's subset: CD45RA+ positively selected. All receptors derive from a man younger than 35 in good health. Some clones in this sample may be carry-over from other donors' samples.

The J gene is TRBJ1-2, the V gene TRBV4-2; 11 bases line up with TRBD1. The CDR3 consists of 14 residues. V lost 4 bases, J lost 5 bases, and 3 bases stayed unmatched. Germline assignment: CDR1 LGHNA and CDR2 YNFKEQ. CDR3 region: CASSPGQGEYGYTF. Written as DNA, the CDR3 is TGTGCCAGCAGCCCGGGACAGGGGGAGTATGGCTACACCTTC.

The rearrangement uses TRBV19 and TRBJ1-2, with D maybe TRBD1 (6 bases). CDR1 is LNHDA and CDR2 is SQIVND in the germline V gene (reference sequence). The CDR3 is 15 amino acids. The V and J ends lost 7 bases and 4 bases respectively, with 19 bases between them. CDR3 coding DNA: TGTGCCAGTACCACGGATGGGGGGCGTCCCTATGGCTACACCTTC. Protein: CASTTDGGRPYGYTF.

The chain is built from TRBV5-1 and TRBJ2-3, with 10 bases that match TRBD2. CDR1 SGHRS and CDR2 YFSETQ come from the germline V gene. J gave up 4 bases and V 0 bases, and 5 bases lay outside the gene matches. The CDR3 has 16 residues. This CDR3 is CASSLGASGSPDTQYF. In DNA form, the CDR3 reads TGCGCCAGCAGCTTGGGGGCTAGCGGGAGTCCAGATACGCAGTATTTT.

The chain carries TRBV6-5 and TRBJ2-1; D is ambiguous. CDR1 is MNHEY and CDR2 is SVGAGI in the germline V gene. V was pared by 6 bases and J by 0 bases, with 9 bases between. The CDR3 contains 14 residues. The CDR3, as DNA: TGTGCCAGCAGGCCCCCGGGCTCCTACAATGAGCAGTTCTTC. Amino acid sequence: CASRPPGSYNEQFF.

The chain has TRBV6-4 and TRBJ2-3, with 8 nucleotides matching TRBD1. The germline gives CDR1 MRHNA, CDR2 SNTAGT. The junction had 3 bases not matched to a gene; V was cut back by 2 bases and J by 2 bases. CDR3 length equals 15 residues. This CDR3 is CASSDRTGSTDTQYF. The DNA for the CDR3 is TGTGCCAGCAGTGACCGGACAGGGTCCACAGATACGCAGTATTTT.

This chain's CDR3 is CASSLIGSQETQYF. DNA of the CDR3: TGCGCCAGCAGCTTGATCGGCAGTCAAGAGACCCAGTACTTC. The chain couples TRBV5-1 to TRBJ2-5, with unresolved D. Germline V lookup: CDR1 SGHRS, CDR2 YFSETQ. The CDR3 has 14 residues. The germline V and J ends were trimmed by 1 base and 2 bases, with 9 bases remaining between them. Based on the CDR3 plus reference TRBV5-1 and TRBJ2-5, the full variable domain is KAGVTQTPRYLIKTRGQQVTLSCSPISGHRSVSWYQQTPGQGLQFLFEYFSETQRNKGNFPGRFSGRQFSNSRSEMNVSTLELGDSALYLCASSLIGSQETQYFGPGTRLLVL.

This chain connects TRBV9 to TRBJ2-1; 9 bases map to TRBD2. The CDR3 totals 15 residues. V lost 4 bases to trimming and J lost 3 bases; unmatched junction nucleotides: 5. Germline V CDR1 and CDR2: SGDLS, YYNGEE. The DNA of the CDR3 is TGTGCCAGCAGCCTTACTAGCGGGCTCTACAATGAGCAGTTCTTC. It encodes CASSLTSGLYNEQFF.

This rearrangement joins TRBV10-1 to TRBJ1-2, with 8 bases that match TRBD1. Germline-derived CDR1 and CDR2 are WNHNN and SYGVQD (reference sequence). This CDR3 has 15 amino acids. V lost 4 bases, J lost 4 bases, and 8 bases stayed unmatched. As DNA, the CDR3 is TGCGCCAGCAGTGCCGACAGGGGTAGAATCTATGGCTACACCTTC. It encodes CASSADRGRIYGYTF.

This clone showed up just once. The chain employs TRBV5-1 and TRBJ2-7; D might be TRBD2 (6 bases). V lost 2 bases and J 3 bases, leaving 18 bases between the germline ends. CDR3 length: 16 residues. Germline assignment: CDR1 SGHRS and CDR2 YFSETQ. CDR3 in amino acids: CASSLGSSVSSYEQYF. CDR3 sequence (DNA): TGCGCCAGCAGCTTAGGATCTAGCGTCTCCAGCTACGAGCAGTACTTC.

This chain uses TRBV6-6 with TRBJ1-5; no reliable D call. This CDR3 contains 15 residues. Germline V lookup: CDR1 MNHNY, CDR2 SVGAGI (reference sequence). Trimming left V 6 bases short and J 0 bases short, with 12 bases between. CDR3 sequence: CASRPGGYSNQPQHF. The CDR3 DNA sequence: TGTGCCAGCAGGCCGGGTGGGTATAGCAATCAGCCCCAGCATTTT.

Only one count was recorded for this clone. DNA of the CDR3: TGTGCCAGCAGTTTCGACCGACAGGGCGGTCAGCCCCAGCATTTT. It yields the protein CASSFDRQGGQPQHF. V is TRBV6-5 and J is TRBJ1-5, with 7 bases matching TRBD1. The ends lost 4 bases at V and 6 bases at J; junction bases unmatched: 9. Germline V gives CDR1 MNHEY, CDR2 SVGAGI. This CDR3 has 15 residues.

This chain connects TRBV5-1 to TRBJ2-7; 11 positions match TRBD1. Germline trimming cut 2 bases from V and 2 bases from J; bases unmatched to any gene: 9. In germline, CDR1 is SGHRS, CDR2 YFSETQ. This CDR3 comprises 17 residues. The CDR3 DNA follows: TGCGCCAGCAGCTTTCCTCCGGGACAGGGGGTAGCCTACGAGCAGTACTTC. Amino acid sequence: CASSFPPGQGVAYEQYF.

The chain has TRBV5-1 and TRBJ2-1, with 14 bases lining up with TRBD2. The V and J ends lost 1 base and 0 bases, in that order; junction bases with no gene match: 9. This CDR3 is 20 amino acids long. Looked up from germline, CDR1 is SGHRS and CDR2 is YFSETQ. CDR3 sequence: CASSLRTSGRSRSSYNEQFF. In nucleotides, the CDR3 is TGCGCCAGCAGCTTGAGGACTAGCGGGAGGTCTAGGAGCTCCTACAATGAGCAGTTCTTC. Full variable domain (outside the CDR3, taken from reference TRBV5-1 and TRBJ2-1): KAGVTQTPRYLIKTRGQQVTLSCSPISGHRSVSWYQQTPGQGLQFLFEYFSETQRNKGNFPGRFSGRQFSNSRSEMNVSTLELGDSALYLCASSLRTSGRSRSSYNEQFFGPGTRLTVL.

Note on this clone: Other DNA sequences in the sample encode the same CDR3. The V call is TRBV29-1, the J call TRBJ2-7; 10 positions agree with TRBD1. V shed 4 bases and J 0 bases; nucleotides not matched to a gene: 0. The CDR3 loop spans 13 amino acids. Per the germline V gene, CDR1 is SQVTM and CDR2 is ANQGSEA. The CDR3, as DNA: TGCAGCGTTGGGACAGGGGGCTCCTACGAGCAGTACTTC. Translation: CSVGTGGSYEQYF.

The chain is built from TRBV5-5 and TRBJ2-1; no clear D. Germline V CDR1 and CDR2: SGHKS, YYEKEE (reference sequence). V lost 2 bases, J lost 9 bases, and 12 bases lay in between. The CDR3 covers 13 residues. CDR3 region: CASSFLGAPEQFF. In DNA, the CDR3 is TGTGCCAGCAGCTTCCTTGGCGCCCCTGAGCAGTTCTTC.

The V call is TRBV15, the J call TRBJ1-2; weak D call: TRBD1 (5 bases). Trimming pared 8 bases from V and 2 bases from J, leaving 15 bases between. This CDR3 contains 14 residues. The germline V gene encodes CDR1 LNHNV and CDR2 YYDKDF (reference sequence). The CDR3 DNA reads as TGTGCCACCGCAGATGGGACTGGGAACTATGGCTACACCTTC. It yields the protein CATADGTGNYGYTF. The full variable domain, in which reference TRBV15 and TRBJ1-2 provide the parts outside the CDR3, is DAMVIQNPRYQVTQFGKPVTLSCSQTLNHNVMYWYQQKSSQAPKLLFHYYDKDFNNEADTPDNFQSRRPNTSFCFLDIRSPGLGDTAMYLCATADGTGNYGYTFGSGTRLTVV.

V usage is TRBV29-1 and J usage is TRBJ1-4; D remains unclear. Trimming stripped 4 bases from V and 2 bases from J, with 11 bases between. This CDR3 is built from 14 residues. Germline CDR1 is SQVTM and CDR2 is ANQGSEA. Here the CDR3 DNA reads TGCAGCGTTGGTGGGGTTCTGACTAATGAAAAACTGTTTTTT. It specifies CSVGGVLTNEKLFF.

This chain joins TRBV5-1 and TRBJ2-1; 10 nucleotides line up with TRBD2. V dropped 4 bases and J dropped 0; count of bases not matched to a gene: 4. The CDR3 is 16 amino acids. Germline V gene lookup returns CDR1 SGHRS and CDR2 YFSETQ. CDR3 protein: CASSPLAGGSYNEQFF. CDR3 in DNA: TGCGCCAGCAGCCCTTTAGCGGGAGGCTCCTACAATGAGCAGTTCTTC.

V is TRBV28 and J is TRBJ2-7; no firm D call. Trimming cost V 3 bases and J 4 bases, with 13 bases left between them. Looked up from germline, CDR1 is MDHEN and CDR2 is SYDVKM. CDR3 size: 14 residues. Here the CDR3 reads CASSLAEPPYEQYF. CDR3 nucleotide sequence: TGTGCCAGCAGTTTGGCAGAACCGCCGTACGAGCAGTACTTC.

The chain employs TRBV2 and TRBJ2-7; the match to TRBD1 covers 7 bases. Germline assignment: CDR1 SNHLY and CDR2 FYNNEI. The CDR3 length is 13 residues. V shed 5 bases and J 2 bases; nucleotides not matched to a gene: 3. CDR3 sequence reads: CASSWDSPYEQYF. The DNA for the CDR3 is TGTGCCAGCAGTTGGGACAGTCCCTACGAGCAGTACTTC.

DNA of the CDR3: TGCGCCAGCAGACATCCGGGACAGGGGGCGCTTTATGGCTACACCTTC. Encoded protein: CASRHPGQGALYGYTF. V and J are TRBV4-1 and TRBJ1-2; 12 bases are shared with TRBD1. J lost 5 bases, V lost 6 bases, and 10 bases had no gene match. The CDR3 spans 16 residues. Germline assignment: CDR1 MGHRA and CDR2 YSYEKL.

This sequence joins TRBV27 and TRBJ1-1; TRBD1 might be the D (6 bases). Germline CDR1 is MNHEY and CDR2 is SMNVEV (reference sequence). V gave up 2 bases and J gave up 1 base, with 14 bases separating them. This CDR3 contains 16 residues. CDR3 bases: TGTGCCAGCAGTTTAAGGGGGGGGGCCTGGAACACTGAAGCTTTCTTT. Its protein is CASSLRGGAWNTEAFF.

As to this clone: Other DNA sequences of this sample code for an identical CDR3. This chain connects TRBV5-8 to TRBJ1-4; D is ambiguous. Per the germline V gene, CDR1 is SGHTS and CDR2 is YDEGEE. V was clipped by 0 bases and J by 8 bases, with 8 bases between them. The CDR3 length is 13 residues. The CDR3 is CASSLVRREKLFF. The CDR3 nucleotides read TGTGCCAGCAGCTTGGTCCGCCGGGAAAAACTGTTTTTT.

The V gene is TRBV28, the J gene TRBJ2-5; 11 positions agree with TRBD2. The CDR3 runs 15 residues. Per germline, CDR1 MDHEN and CDR2 SYDVKM. The trim removed 7 bases at V and 5 bases at J, leaving 9 bases unmatched. In nucleotides, the CDR3 is TGTGCCAGCAAAGTTGGAGGACTAGCGGGCGAGACCCAGTACTTC. It specifies CASKVGGLAGETQYF.

V gene TRBV9 combines with J gene TRBJ1-2; 8 nucleotides match TRBD1. The CDR3 has 15 residues. V shed 1 base and J 7 bases; nucleotides not matched to a gene: 9. Germline V lookup: CDR1 SGDLS, CDR2 YYNGEE. In nucleotides, the CDR3 is TGTGCCAGCAGCGTATCAACCGGGACAGGAATTGGCTACACCTTC. Translating it yields CASSVSTGTGIGYTF.

The CDR3 reads CATPKDPRSTGGELFF. The CDR3 bases are TGTGCCACCCCAAAGGACCCGAGATCTACCGGCGGGGAGCTGTTTTTT. The rearrangement links TRBV19 to TRBJ2-2; D gene ambiguous. Germline V gene data show CDR1 as LNHDA and CDR2 as SQIVND (reference sequence). V was cut by 10 bases and J by 7 bases, with 25 bases left in between. This CDR3 spans 16 amino acids.

The rearrangement uses TRBV6-4 and TRBJ2-1; 12 bases are shared with TRBD2. Germline lookup yields CDR1 MRHNA and CDR2 SNTAGT. This CDR3 spans 18 amino acids. The V and J ends lost 5 bases and 0 bases, in that order; junction bases with no gene match: 8. CDR3 sequence reads: CASSSRGTSGHSYNEQFF. In nucleotides, the CDR3 is TGTGCCAGCAGTTCCAGGGGGACTAGCGGGCACTCCTACAATGAGCAGTTCTTC.

The CDR3 DNA reads as TGTGCCAGCAGCTTATTTGCCGGGACAGGGGCGGACGAGCAGTACTTC. It codes for CASSLFAGTGADEQYF. V and J are TRBV5-4 and TRBJ2-7; 10 bases match TRBD1. V lost 2 bases to trimming and J lost 5 bases; unmatched junction nucleotides: 10. This CDR3 spans 16 amino acids. Germline loops: CDR1 SGHNT, CDR2 YYREEE (reference sequence).

CDR3 sequence reads: CASSLRQGVGYTF. The CDR3 DNA follows: TGTGCCAGCAGCCTCAGACAGGGAGTTGGCTACACCTTC. V gene TRBV7-2 combines with J gene TRBJ1-2; 7 nucleotides align to TRBD1. Losses at the gene ends were 5 bases for V and 7 bases for J; bases not matched to a gene: 7. This CDR3 has 13 amino acids. Germline values: CDR1 SGHTA, CDR2 FQGNSA.

This rearrangement joins TRBV5-1 to TRBJ2-3; possibly TRBD2 for D (5 bases). Germline-derived CDR1 and CDR2 are SGHRS and YFSETQ. V lost 4 bases and J lost 0, with 12 bases in between. This CDR3 is 15 amino acids long. CDR3 amino acids: CASSALVASTDTQYF. CDR3 sequence (DNA): TGCGCCAGCAGCGCCCTGGTAGCGAGCACAGATACGCAGTATTTT.